This T cell receptor beta chain is from a study of shared clonotypes between healthy human individuals. At the level of the study: Each donor contributed plates that comprised three CD4 naive, three CD4 memory, two CD8 naive and one CD8 memory.

Method: immunoSEQ multiplex PCR; TCRdb's copy keeps in-frame clones and lacks some. The sample includes some 2,100,000 clones, about 92% seen only once; the top ten take 1.5% to 2%. To note about this clone: Within the sample, other DNA sequences also encode this same CDR3.

Cells designated naive CD8 were CD45RO-negative and were positively selected for CCR7, with terminally differentiated effector memory CD45RA+ cells excluded. Germline V CDR1 and CDR2: LNHDA, SQIVND (reference sequence). V was pared by 8 bases and J by 2 bases, with 1 base of the junction left unmatched. The CDR3 is 13 residues long. The TCR comes from a man between 18 and 35 years old in good health. Some clones in this sample may be carry-over from other donors' samples. V is TRBV19 and J is TRBJ2-7; 12 bases are a match to TRBD2. Material: naive CD8+ T cells from PBMCs. This chain's CDR3 is CASSSGRAYEQYF. The CDR3 DNA is TGTGCCAGTTCTAGCGGGAGGGCCTACGAGCAGTACTTC.